Described below is a single T cell receptor (beta chain) sequence and its context. The antigen is not known. The data were taken from a study of cytomegalovirus exposure and HLA in healthy donors. Background on the study: Earlier findings included approximately 120 million unique TCR beta sequences obtained from about 180 million T cells. General observations from the study: Whilst most TCR sequences proved rare, a subset of public TCRs occurred across many donors.

Primers included in the PCR were 60 Vbeta and 13 Jbeta primers. Profiling relied on immunoSEQ multiplex PCR, and the TCRdb table lists in-frame clones only, not all of them. The sample carries approximately 150,000 clones, under 70% recorded once. V was pared by 2 bases and J by 1 base, with 9 bases between. From germline, CDR1 is SGHRS and CDR2 YFSETQ. The CDR3 length is 14 residues. Everyone who donated was a healthy bone marrow donor. Donors were nominally healthy when sampled, though unrecorded immune exposures were likely. The receptor was isolated from a man aged 30-40 years in good health and CMV-seropositive. This chain connects TRBV5-1 to TRBJ1-1; possibly TRBD1 for D (6 bases). The sequencing input was PBMCs. The CDR3 loop is CASSFDRTNTEAFF. CDR3 bases: TGCGCCAGCAGCTTTGACAGGACGAACACTGAAGCTTTCTTT.